This T cell receptor (beta chain) emerged from a study of cytotoxic CD8 clonotypes in ibrutinib-treated CLL. Concerning this clone itself: One end of the junction fails to match germline, which may point to a read error.

The data were produced by immunoSEQ multiplex PCR, yet TCRdb's version contains in-frame clones alone and is incomplete. The sample includes about 140,000 clones, around 76% of them seen just once. The CDR3 contains 14 residues. Germline CDR1 is SSHAT and CDR2 is FNYEAQ (reference sequence). This material consisted of PBMCs, taken after 24 months of ibrutinib treatment. The chain joins TRBV7-7 to TRBJ2-3, with 7 positions matching TRBD2. The source is a human donor with chronic lymphocytic leukemia. CDR3 in amino acids: CASSLLAGADTQYF. The CDR3 bases are TGTGCTAGCAGCTTATTGGCGGGGGCAGATACGCAGTATTTT.